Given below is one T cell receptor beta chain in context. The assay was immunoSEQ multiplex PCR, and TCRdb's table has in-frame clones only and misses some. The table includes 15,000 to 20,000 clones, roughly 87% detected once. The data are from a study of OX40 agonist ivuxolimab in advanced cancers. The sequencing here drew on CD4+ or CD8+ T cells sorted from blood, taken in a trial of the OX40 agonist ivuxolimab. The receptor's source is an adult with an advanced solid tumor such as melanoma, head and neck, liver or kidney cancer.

The CDR3 is CASGSFGSSGANVLTF. In DNA form, the CDR3 reads TGTGCTAGTGGTTCATTTGGGTCCTCTGGGGCCAACGTCCTGACTTTC. The chain combines TRBV12-5 with TRBJ2-6; D is unresolved. V lost 4 bases, J lost 0 bases, and 10 bases lay in between. The CDR3 length is 16 residues. Germline V gene sequence: CDR1 LGHNT, CDR2 FRNRAP.